A single T cell receptor (beta chain) is shown here with its context. Repertoires were generated with immunoSEQ multiplex PCR, while TCRdb's copy carries only in-frame clones and drops some. In the table there are around 150,000 clones, 85% to 95% of which are singletons. The source of the sample is a study of control samples from healthy donors and cancer patients. Trimming cost V 1 base and J 2 bases, with 21 bases left between them. CDR1 and CDR2 from the germline V gene are SQVTM and ANQGSEA. The CDR3 covers 17 residues. The TCR was taken from a woman in her forties in good health. V usage is TRBV29-1 and J usage is TRBJ2-7; tentatively, D is TRBD1 (7 bases). The material sequenced was blood. The CDR3 coding sequence is TGCAGCGTTGAAGCCAGACGGCCGGGGGACAGAACCTACGAGCAGTACTTC. This translates into CSVEARRPGDRTYEQYF.